Presented here are 6 T cell receptor beta chains from one specimen sequenced in a study of control samples from healthy donors and cancer patients. The table came from immunoSEQ multiplex PCR; TCRdb's copy has only in-frame clones and leaves some out. Counted here are 150,000 to 200,000 clones, about nine tenths occurring once; the ten biggest clones make up over 1.2%. The sequencing input was blood. The receptors originated from a woman between 25 and 40 years old in good health.

The rearrangement uses TRBV10-3 and TRBJ1-2, with 11 bases identical to TRBD1. CDR1 is ENHRY, CDR2 SYGVKD, per germline. Trimming took 3 bases from V and 6 from J; bases not matched to a gene: 3. The length of the CDR3 is 14 residues. The CDR3 nucleotides read TGTGCCATCAGTGAAGGACAGGGGGCCGATGGCTACACCTTC. The encoded protein is CAISEGQGADGYTF.

This chain uses TRBV4-2 with TRBJ2-1; 12 bases are shared with TRBD2. Looked up from germline, CDR1 is LGHNA and CDR2 is YNFKEQ. V lost 4 bases and J lost 8; bases outside the gene matches: 6. The CDR3 extends over 15 amino acids. In DNA form, the CDR3 reads TGTGCCAGCAGCCCAACTAGCGGGGGGATGGATGAGCAGTTCTTC. Its translation is CASSPTSGGMDEQFF.

The chain couples TRBV2 to TRBJ2-7; D is perhaps TRBD1 (6 bases). The CDR3 contains 13 residues. Trimming took 4 bases from V and 3 from J, leaving 10 bases between them. Germline V gene data show CDR1 as SNHLY and CDR2 as FYNNEI. CDR3 bases: TGTGCCAGCAGTGCTAACAGGGTCTACGAGCAGTACTTC. Translating gives CASSANRVYEQYF.

The J gene is TRBJ2-2, the V gene TRBV5-1, with TRBD1 identical over 8 bases. CDR1 is SGHRS, CDR2 YFSETQ, per germline. This CDR3 is 14 amino acids long. V dropped 0 bases and J dropped 6; count of bases not matched to a gene: 1. CDR3 DNA: TGCGCCAGCAGCTTGGACAGGGGGGCCGGGGAGCTGTTTTTT. Its protein product is CASSLDRGAGELFF.

The chain joins TRBV15 to TRBJ1-6; D perhaps matches TRBD1 (5 bases). CDR1 is LNHNV and CDR2 is YYDKDF in the germline V gene (reference sequence). V lost 3 bases and J lost 7, with 7 bases in between. The CDR3 has 13 residues. Written as DNA, the CDR3 is TGTGCCACCAGCAGGGACAAGAATTCACCCCTCCACTTT. Translated: CATSRDKNSPLHF.

The chain joins TRBV18 to TRBJ1-3; 7 nucleotides line up with TRBD1. Germline assignment: CDR1 KGHSH and CDR2 LQKENI. Trimming took 5 bases from V and 0 from J; bases not matched to a gene: 7. The CDR3 is made up of 16 amino acids. The CDR3 nucleotides are TGTGCCAGCTCAGAACGACAGGGAAACTCTGGAAACACCATATATTTT. It translates to CASSERQGNSGNTIYF.